This TCR beta chain is from a study of brain metastases from non-small cell lung cancer. Study-wide findings and caveats: T-cell clones appeared expanded in less than 75% of brain metastases relative to matched primary tumors. Metastases had sparse T cells but largely shared repertoires with primaries. Brain metastases had lower T-cell infiltration than primary tumors.

Assay: immunoSEQ multiplex PCR; the TCRdb copy retains only in-frame clones and omits some. This sample yields around 1,200 clones, of which roughly 85% are seen a single time; 11% belongs to the top ten. V lost 4 bases, J lost 8 bases, and 11 bases lay in between. Germline V gene data show CDR1 as SQVTM and CDR2 as ANQGSEA. The CDR3 has 11 residues. Details on this clone: Its target is not known.

The sequence came from a donor aged 40 or older with non-small cell lung cancer. Sequenced sample: tissue from a brain metastasis. V is TRBV29-1 and J is TRBJ1-2; no clear D gene. The CDR3 sequence is CSVVGSQGYTF. The CDR3 nucleotides are TGCAGCGTTGTAGGGTCTCAGGGCTACACCTTC.